This T cell receptor (beta chain) was identified during a study of radiotherapy plus CTLA-4 blockade in lung cancer. Study outcomes and limitations: An expansion of tumor-derived TCR clones occurred in blood after radiotherapy plus ipilimumab. Increased serum interferon-beta after radiation also reportedly predicted response strongly.

This clone is a singleton in its sample. Its antigen is unknown. Sequencing used immunoSEQ multiplex PCR; TCRdb keeps in-frame clones, though not all of them. The top ten hold about 8.9% of the sample, which has some 38,000 clones, about three quarters seen once. V lost 4 bases to trimming and J lost 2 bases, with 8 bases between them. The V gene's germline CDR1 is SNHLY and CDR2 FYNNEI. The CDR3 extends over 13 amino acids. The chain couples TRBV2 to TRBJ2-5, with D perhaps TRBD1 (6 bases). The material sequenced was peripheral blood, taken from a patient treated with radiotherapy plus ipilimumab. The TCR originated in a human donor with non-small cell lung cancer who had stable disease on radiotherapy plus ipilimumab. CDR3: CASSVTGQETQYF. DNA of the CDR3: TGTGCCAGCAGTGTGACAGGACAAGAGACCCAGTACTTC.